This TCR beta chain was observed in a study of blood T cells in healthy people across ages (dated by TCRdb to between 2014 and 2017). Regarding the study in general: In model experiments, template switching captured about one uniquely barcoded TCR beta cDNA molecule for every two T cells. The study measured age-related changes in TCR beta repertoire diversity using deep sequencing normalized with unique cDNA molecular identifiers. The donors were divided into four age groups: young (average approximately 17 years), middle-aged (approximately 39), aged (about 61) and long-lived (around 80). To avoid experimental bias, donors of different ages were randomly spread across the sequencing lanes. Using the same blood draw, the study looked at two additional independent replicas of 1 million unique cDNA reads for two donors, one aged 18 to 30 and the other aged 80 or older.

The table lists this clonotype with a few counts. It has no known antigen specificity. No clone much larger than this one lies a single base away; base qualities are absent. From cysteine to phenylalanine, the CDR3 is 15 amino acids long. Of the read, only the CDR3 DNA is kept; its 45 bases are in frame from base 1. The junction carries 13 bases between V and J, which are trimmed by 1 base and 3 bases respectively. Via the germline V gene, CDR1 is LGHNA and CDR2 YNFKEQ. General conclusions and limits of the study: Compared with the aged group, more naive CD4+ T cells, fewer expanded clones and increased TCR diversity were shown by the long-lived group, suggesting age selection. Observed TCR beta diversity per million T cells fell roughly linearly with age, and a significant reduction was already apparent by age approximately 41. Observed TCR beta diversity correlated strongly with the percentage of naive T cells measured by flow cytometry. Estimates of total diversity based on one million sequenced T cells were considered lower bounds and underestimates. Donor CMV infection status was unknown, potentially confounding age-related changes in expanded clonotypes. Since profiling was done on bulk unsorted PBMCs, naive and antigen-experienced compartments could not be conclusively compared.

The roughly 38 donors, aged roughly 6 to 95 years, were systemically healthy Caucasian individuals from Russia. Approximately 10 milliliters of peripheral blood were collected from each donor into EDTA-treated Vacutainer tubes. PBMCs were isolated by Ficoll-Paque density-gradient centrifugation, with at least 7 million obtained per sample. Trizol reagent was used to extract total RNA from the PBMCs, yielding at least 5 micrograms per sample. For every donor, flow cytometry on a PBMC aliquot measured the percentage of naive CD45RAhigh/CD27high T cells. Receptors were amplified or captured by 5' RACE. TCRdb lists the instrument as Illumina HiSeq 2500. A second PCR of about 6 to 11 cycles was run with a J-beta primer mix and a sample-barcoded 5' primer. A unique molecular identifier was introduced onto each TCR beta cDNA molecule by a template-switch 5' adaptor carrying 12 random nucleotides. Each sample yielded at least 2.5 million CDR3-containing paired-end reads. First-strand cDNA was synthesized from all RNA with the Mint cDNA synthesis kit, primed by a TRBC-specific oligonucleotide. Following uracil-DNA glycosylase treatment, all cDNA underwent a first 18-cycle PCR with the universal primers M1SS and BC2_uni_R. On the authors' methods: For normalization, 1 million high-quality reads, each with a distinct molecular identifier, were randomly selected from each sample. Reads sharing molecular identifiers were discarded rather than binned into consensus sequences. MiTCR, set to a Q25 quality threshold and the strictest error-elimination algorithm, was used for CDR3 identification, clonotype clustering and error correction. A nonparametric unseen species model with Euler transformation was used to estimate lower-bound total TCR beta diversity. TCRdb ran its own pipeline on the public reads, namely fastp trimming at Q25 and MiXCR clone calling, and kept in-frame beta chains. Each CDR3 protein appears once, grouped with its most common genes and DNA. The V and J calls come from TCRdb's annotation, not from the publication. In all, the sample holds 730,000 or so distinct CDR3 sequences, and roughly 41% of those were seen once. Jointly, the top ten make up around 30% of the sample.

The clonotype originates from a man older than 75 in good health. The sequencing input was blood. The V gene is TRBV4-2 and the J gene is TRBJ2-7; the D gene cannot be named for sure. The DNA sequence follows: TGTGCCAGCAGCCAAGCCGTCCAGCTAGGCTACGAGCAGTACTTC. Its protein reads: CASSQAVQLGYEQYF.